This entry describes one T cell receptor (beta chain). This sample was included in a study of identical twins. The CDR3 contains 14 residues. The germline V gene encodes CDR1 SNHLY and CDR2 FYNNEI. Between the trimmed V and J ends, which lost 8 bases and 7 bases, there was a span of 15 bases. Each CDR3 protein is one row after TCRdb ran MiXCR on the 5' RACE reads. The profile shows 750,000 to 950,000 distinct CDR3 sequences, 10% to 15% of them singletons. The sample also formed part of further work on yellow fever vaccine responses in identical twins.

The chain employs TRBV2 and TRBJ1-6; D is perhaps TRBD1 (5 bases). This clonotype was obtained from a young woman in good health. The specimen sequenced was PBMCs. CDR3 DNA sequence: TGTGCCAGCCAGTCCAGACAGCTAAATTCACCCCTCCACTTT. It yields the protein CASQSRQLNSPLHF.